The clone carrying this T cell receptor beta chain was recorded once. This entry comes from a study of blood T cells in healthy people across ages. The authors ran a second PCR of roughly 7 to 11 cycles using a sample-barcoded 5' primer and a J-beta primer mix. Carrying 12 random nucleotides, a template-switch adaptor labeled each individual cDNA molecule. TCRdb reanalysed the 5' RACE reads using MiXCR and keeps one entry per CDR3 protein. Of about 1.8 million distinct CDR3 sequences listed, around 48% are singletons. CDR3 length equals 12 residues. CDR1 is DFQATT and CDR2 is SNEGSKA in the germline V gene (reference sequence). Between the trimmed V and J ends, which lost 6 bases and 4 bases, there was a span of 12 bases.

The source is a woman in her thirties or forties in good health. Sequenced: blood. The chain joins TRBV20-1 to TRBJ1-1; a weak D match, TRBD1 (5 bases). The CDR3 coding sequence is TGCAGTGCCCAAGACCAGGGCACTGAAGCTTTCTTT. Translated: CSAQDQGTEAFF.